This TCR beta chain was identified in a study of OX40 agonist ivuxolimab in advanced cancers. Only in-frame clones appear in the TCRdb table, and some are missing; sequencing was by immunoSEQ multiplex PCR. The table includes some 65,000 clones, approximately 90% detected once. The CDR3 has 15 amino acids. V lost 3 bases and J lost 4; bases outside the gene matches: 5. Germline V gene data show CDR1 as SGHAT and CDR2 as FQNNGV. This clone showed up just a few times. The chain joins TRBV11-2 to TRBJ2-1, with 8 bases lining up with TRBD2. The sequencing used CD4+ or CD8+ T cells sorted from blood, collected in a trial of the OX40 agonist ivuxolimab. The sequence came from an adult with an advanced solid tumor such as melanoma, head and neck, liver or kidney cancer. The CDR3 DNA reads as TGTGCCAGCAGCTTTCAAGCGGGAGCATACAATGAGCAGTTCTTC. The encoded protein is CASSFQAGAYNEQFF.